Listed below are T cell receptor beta chains from one sample, sequenced in a study of T cell responses to AZD1222 COVID-19 vaccine. The table came from immunoSEQ multiplex PCR; TCRdb's copy has only in-frame clones and leaves some out. The sample lists over 85,000 clones, 88% occurring once. Sequenced material: peripheral blood, taken 28 days after the second AZD1222 dose. Receptor source: an adult who received the AZD1222 COVID-19 vaccine. Both conserved end residues are part of each CDR3. Each record gives: clone size, D gene, J gene, V gene, CDR3 DNA, CDR3 protein. The D gene is left open where the match is weak. Size is omitted from some rows. Given values are once, few, many or a class for expanded clones.

clone_size: -
d_call: -
j_call: TRBJ2-3
v_call: TRBV5-1
cdr3_nt: TGCGCCAGCAGCTTGGTAGGCGGGACTAGCACAGATACGCAGTATTTT
cdr3_aa: CASSLVGGTSTDTQYF

clone_size: -
d_call: TRBD1
j_call: TRBJ1-1
v_call: TRBV29-1
cdr3_nt: TGCAGCGTTTGTGGGACAGGGATGAACACTGAAGCTTTCTTT
cdr3_aa: CSVCGTGMNTEAFF

clone_size: -
d_call: -
j_call: TRBJ2-7
v_call: TRBV6-5
cdr3_nt: TGTGCCAGCAGTACCGGGTCTTGGGGCGAGCAGTACTTC
cdr3_aa: CASSTGSWGEQYF

clone_size: -
d_call: -
j_call: TRBJ2-3
v_call: TRBV9
cdr3_nt: TGTGCCAGCAGCGTAGACGGGAGCACAGATACGCAGTATTTT
cdr3_aa: CASSVDGSTDTQYF

clone_size: -
d_call: -
j_call: TRBJ1-2
v_call: TRBV6-5
cdr3_nt: TGTGCCAGCAACGGGGGGTATGGCTACACCTTC
cdr3_aa: CASNGGYGYTF

clone_size: -
d_call: -
j_call: TRBJ2-1
v_call: TRBV27
cdr3_nt: TGTGCCAGCAGTTTAGTGGGACCAACCTACAATGAGCAGTTCTTC
cdr3_aa: CASSLVGPTYNEQFF

clone_size: -
d_call: TRBD2
j_call: TRBJ2-2
v_call: TRBV27
cdr3_nt: TGTGCCAGCACCCGGGGGGGCACCGGGGAGCTGTTTTTT
cdr3_aa: CASTRGGTGELFF

clone_size: once
d_call: -
j_call: TRBJ1-2
v_call: TRBV2
cdr3_nt: TGTGCCAGCAGTGCGGGTCGACAGGCGCTAACCTATGGCTACACCTTC
cdr3_aa: CASSAGRQALTYGYTF

clone_size: -
d_call: -
j_call: TRBJ1-1
v_call: TRBV7-8
cdr3_nt: TGTGCCAGCAGCTCCTCGGGGGGATCGAGAAACACTGAAGCTTTCTTT
cdr3_aa: CASSSSGGSRNTEAFF

clone_size: -
d_call: -
j_call: TRBJ2-2
v_call: TRBV3-1/TRBV3-2
cdr3_nt: TGTGCCAGCAGCCTAGAAGCCGGGGAGCTGTTTTTT
cdr3_aa: CASSLEAGELFF

clone_size: -
d_call: -
j_call: TRBJ1-5
v_call: TRBV9
cdr3_nt: TGTGCCAGCAGCGAGATCGATAGCAATCAGCCCCAGCATTTT
cdr3_aa: CASSEIDSNQPQHF

clone_size: once
d_call: TRBD1
j_call: TRBJ1-2
v_call: TRBV18
cdr3_nt: TGTGCCAGCTCACCACCGTATGACAGGGATGGCTACACCTTC
cdr3_aa: CASSPPYDRDGYTF

clone_size: -
d_call: TRBD1
j_call: TRBJ1-2
v_call: TRBV4-1
cdr3_nt: TGCGCCAGCAGCCCATCCGACTTGGACAGGATCTATGGCTACACCTTC
cdr3_aa: CASSPSDLDRIYGYTF

clone_size: -
d_call: TRBD1
j_call: TRBJ1-4
v_call: TRBV7-9
cdr3_nt: TGTGCCAGCAGCAAGACAGGGCCTAATGAAAAACTGTTTTTT
cdr3_aa: CASSKTGPNEKLFF

clone_size: -
d_call: -
j_call: TRBJ1-5
v_call: TRBV6-5
cdr3_nt: TGTGCCAGCCTTTTGAATAGCAATCAGCCCCAGCATTTT
cdr3_aa: CASLLNSNQPQHF

clone_size: once
d_call: -
j_call: TRBJ1-1
v_call: TRBV2
cdr3_nt: TGTGCCAGCAGTGAAGACGGGGGGTTCACTGAAGCTTTCTTT
cdr3_aa: CASSEDGGFTEAFF

clone_size: -
d_call: -
j_call: TRBJ2-7
v_call: TRBV6-5
cdr3_nt: TGTGCCAGCAGTCCAAGTTTGCGGTACGAGCAGTACTTC
cdr3_aa: CASSPSLRYEQYF

clone_size: -
d_call: -
j_call: TRBJ2-5
v_call: TRBV10-1
cdr3_nt: TGCGCCAGCAGTCCACAGCTATGGGAGACCCAGTACTTC
cdr3_aa: CASSPQLWETQYF

clone_size: -
d_call: -
j_call: TRBJ2-3
v_call: TRBV28
cdr3_nt: TGTGCCAGATTGTTGGGAGGCGATACGCAGTATTTT
cdr3_aa: CARLLGGDTQYF

clone_size: -
d_call: TRBD1
j_call: TRBJ1-2
v_call: TRBV7-6
cdr3_nt: TGTGCCAGCAGCACGGGACAGGGGGCTAACTATGGCTACACCTTC
cdr3_aa: CASSTGQGANYGYTF

clone_size: -
d_call: -
j_call: TRBJ1-3
v_call: TRBV10-3
cdr3_nt: TGTGCCATCAGTGATCCTGGGAGGGGAGGAAACACCATATATTTT
cdr3_aa: CAISDPGRGGNTIYF

clone_size: -
d_call: -
j_call: TRBJ1-2
v_call: TRBV6-5
cdr3_nt: TGTGCCAGCAGAGTTACGAGGGGGGCAGGTGGGGGCTACACCTTC
cdr3_aa: CASRVTRGAGGGYTF

clone_size: -
d_call: TRBD2
j_call: TRBJ2-5
v_call: TRBV5-4
cdr3_nt: TGTGCCAGCAGCTTGGCCTTTGCGGGAGCGGAGACCCAGTACTTC
cdr3_aa: CASSLAFAGAETQYF

clone_size: -
d_call: TRBD1
j_call: TRBJ1-2
v_call: TRBV30
cdr3_nt: TGTGCCTGGAGTGCGACAGGGACCTATGGCTACACCTTC
cdr3_aa: CAWSATGTYGYTF

clone_size: -
d_call: TRBD2
j_call: TRBJ2-4
v_call: TRBV28
cdr3_nt: TGTGCCAGCAGTTTTTTGCTAGCGGGAACCCAAAACATTCAGTACTTC
cdr3_aa: CASSFLLAGTQNIQYF

clone_size: -
d_call: -
j_call: TRBJ1-1
v_call: TRBV6-2/TRBV6-3
cdr3_nt: TGTGCCAGCAGTAGAAGGACGCAGAACACTGAAGCTTTCTTT
cdr3_aa: CASSRRTQNTEAFF

clone_size: -
d_call: -
j_call: TRBJ2-7
v_call: TRBV7-8
cdr3_nt: TGTGCCAGCAGCTCGAGTCCTCTGGGAGAGCAGTACTTC
cdr3_aa: CASSSSPLGEQYF

clone_size: -
d_call: TRBD2
j_call: TRBJ2-3
v_call: TRBV6-1
cdr3_nt: TGTGCCAGCAGTGCCCTAGCAGGGACTAGCGAAACCGATACGCAGTATTTT
cdr3_aa: CASSALAGTSETDTQYF

clone_size: -
d_call: -
j_call: TRBJ1-5
v_call: TRBV27
cdr3_nt: TGTGCCAGCAGTTTATTTCGGCTGTCTCAGCCCCAGCATTTT
cdr3_aa: CASSLFRLSQPQHF

clone_size: -
d_call: TRBD1
j_call: TRBJ1-5
v_call: TRBV7-2
cdr3_nt: TGTGCCAGCCGGGACAGGGGGCGAAATCAGCCCCAGCATTTT
cdr3_aa: CASRDRGRNQPQHF

clone_size: -
d_call: -
j_call: TRBJ1-4
v_call: TRBV15
cdr3_nt: TGTGCCACCAGCAGAGATTTCAGGGCCGCTAGCGAAAAACTGTTTTTT
cdr3_aa: CATSRDFRAASEKLFF

clone_size: -
d_call: TRBD2
j_call: TRBJ2-1
v_call: TRBV9
cdr3_nt: TGTGCCAGCAGCGTAGTGTCCGGGAGGGCCCCCTACAATGAGCAGTTCTTC
cdr3_aa: CASSVVSGRAPYNEQFF